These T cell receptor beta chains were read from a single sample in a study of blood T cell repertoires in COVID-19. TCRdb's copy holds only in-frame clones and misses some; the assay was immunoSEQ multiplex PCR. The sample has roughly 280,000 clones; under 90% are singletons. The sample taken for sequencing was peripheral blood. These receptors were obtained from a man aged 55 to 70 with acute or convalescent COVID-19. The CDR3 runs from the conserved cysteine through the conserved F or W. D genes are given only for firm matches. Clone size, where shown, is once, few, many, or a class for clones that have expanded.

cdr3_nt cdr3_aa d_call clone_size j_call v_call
TGTGCTAGTGGTCTGTGGGCTATCGATGAGCAGTTCTTC CASGLWAIDEQFF - once TRBJ2-1 TRBV12-5
TGCGCCAGCAGCCGTAGCGGGGGCCCCTACAATGAGCAGTTCTTC CASSRSGGPYNEQFF TRBD2 - TRBJ2-1 TRBV5-1
TGTGCCAGCAGCCCCAAGACTAGCGGGGGGGCCCACGAGCAGTACTTC CASSPKTSGGAHEQYF TRBD2 - TRBJ2-7 TRBV13
TGTGCCAGCAGCCCAAGGACAGGGGCCTACGAGCAGTACTTC CASSPRTGAYEQYF TRBD1 - TRBJ2-7 TRBV7-2
TGTGCCAGTAGACAGGGGATGGAGACCCAGTACTTC CASRQGMETQYF TRBD1 few TRBJ2-5 TRBV19
TGTGCCAGCAGCTTAGGAAGGGGTAGGAACACTGAAGCTTTCTTT CASSLGRGRNTEAFF - once TRBJ1-1 TRBV13
TGTGCCACCAGCAGGGATCCCGGGACAGGGCGCGCAGATACGCAGTATTTT CATSRDPGTGRADTQYF TRBD1 - TRBJ2-3 TRBV15
TGTGCCAGCAGCCCGGACAGGGCGAACTATGGCTACACCTTC CASSPDRANYGYTF TRBD1 few TRBJ1-2 TRBV6-5
TGTGCCAGCAGCTTGGCTACCCCGGGGGCGAACACCGGGGAGCTGTTTTTT CASSLATPGANTGELFF - - TRBJ2-2 TRBV5-5
TGTGCCAGCAGATCCGACAGGGACCGAGCTTTCTTT CASRSDRDRAFF TRBD1 - TRBJ1-1 TRBV6-5
TGTGCCAGCAGCCAAGATTTCGGGAGGGAGCAGTTCTTC CASSQDFGREQFF TRBD2 - TRBJ2-1 TRBV3-1/TRBV3-2
TGCGCCAGCAGCCAATTTAGCGGGGGTATCGACGAGCAGTACTTC CASSQFSGGIDEQYF TRBD2 - TRBJ2-7 TRBV4-1